This TCR beta chain derives from a study of human thymus T cells. Resections removed during corrective heart surgery provided the thymus tissue used. The donors were infants in Finland with congenital heart defects, otherwise immunologically healthy. About this clone itself: Its antigen remains unknown.

The data were produced by immunoSEQ multiplex PCR, yet TCRdb's version contains in-frame clones alone and is incomplete. This sample carries approximately 70,000 clones, over 85% of them seen once, and the ten largest clones take under 0.04%. Regarding the study as a whole: It looked as if thymic and blood repertoires used V and J genes in a biased way. Unrelated individuals were reported by related research to share highly overlapping thymic repertoires.

The CDR3 has 16 amino acids. V was cut by 3 bases and J by 0 bases, with 12 bases left in between. Germline V gene data show CDR1 as SNHLY and CDR2 as FYNNEI. The sample consisted of thymus tissue. V and J are TRBV2 and TRBJ1-3, with no clear D. The origin of this receptor is a girl less than two years old with a congenital heart defect but otherwise immunologically healthy. CDR3 DNA: TGTGCCAGCAGTGATGCAAGGTCCCGCTCTGGAAACACCATATATTTT. This translates into CASSDARSRSGNTIYF.